The clone carrying this T cell receptor (beta chain) was counted at least ten times. Antigen unknown. The data were obtained in a study of regulatory T cells in long-lasting Graves disease. Study outcomes and limitations: Persistent cases of Graves' showed reduced TCR diversity relative to newly diagnosed patients.

Noted time point: newly diagnosed GD, antithyroid drugs for less than 3 months. After RNA was extracted from PBMCs, the TCR library was made from it. All patients originated from an endocrinology department located in Xi'an, China. Arm-PCR of CDR3 regions and iRepertoire HTBI primers were the basis on which TCR beta libraries were built. TCRdb re-called the multiplex PCR reads with MiXCR, one entry per CDR3 protein. The top ten clones hold about 10% of a sample with hundreds of thousands of distinct CDR3 sequences, around an eighth of them seen once. This CDR3 is 14 amino acids long. With V trimmed by 4 bases and J by 2 bases, 2 bases remained unmatched. The same sample was also studied in work on T cells in Graves' hyperthyroidism and ophthalmopathy. That investigation notes: The HTBI primer set served for first-round RT-PCR of the TCR CDR3.

This sequence originates from a man aged 25-45 years with Graves disease. The chain couples TRBV12-3 or TRBV12-4 to TRBJ2-7, with 10 bases lining up with TRBD2. The sample consisted of peripheral blood mononuclear cells (PBMCs), taken at new diagnosis, from a patient treated with antithyroid drugs. The CDR3 nucleotides read TGTGCCAGCAGTTCTAGCGGGAGTACCTACGAGCAGTACTTC. It codes for CASSSSGSTYEQYF.